This TCR beta chain was recorded in a study of identical twins. Germline loops: CDR1 SGHDN, CDR2 FVKESK. The CDR3 has 15 amino acids. The V gene lost 1 base and the J gene lost 4 bases, with 13 bases spanning the gap. From the 5' RACE reads, TCRdb called clonotypes with MiXCR, one entry per CDR3 protein. The sample carries 500,000 to 650,000 distinct CDR3 sequences, 20% to 25% recorded once. These same records also appear under a second study, on yellow fever vaccine responses in identical twins.

This sequence joins TRBV14 and TRBJ2-5; D ambiguous. This receptor was taken from a woman between 18 and 29 years old in good health. The sequenced sample consisted of CD4+ T cells sorted from blood. CDR3 sequence: CASSQVASPRETQYF. The CDR3 nucleotides are TGTGCCAGCAGCCAAGTGGCCTCACCTCGAGAGACCCAGTACTTC.